This T cell receptor (beta chain) stems from a study of shared clonotypes between healthy human individuals. The protocol was immunoSEQ multiplex PCR, while the TCRdb copy is restricted to in-frame clones and leaves out a portion. The table shows roughly 100,000 clones, with just over 65% occurring only once. The CDR3 consists of 15 residues. Germline loops: CDR1 SGHRS, CDR2 YFSETQ. With V trimmed by 0 bases and J by 4 bases, 6 bases remained unmatched. Study donors comprised healthy, HIV-negative adults devoid of recent acute infection or vaccination. Donors comprised only Caucasian adults living in Nashville, Tennessee.

The chain couples TRBV5-1 to TRBJ2-5; 7 bases are shared with TRBD1. This TCR was recovered from a woman between 25 and 40 years old in good health. Sequenced: memory CD8+ T cells sorted from blood. The subset is: CD45RO+ cells pooled with CCR7-negative TemRA cells. CDR3 in amino acids: CASSLGDRDRETQYF. As DNA, the CDR3 is TGCGCCAGCAGCTTGGGCGACAGGGATAGAGAGACCCAGTACTTC.